This TCR beta chain was captured in a study of CD8 T cells in ankylosing spondylitis. Concerning this clonotype: Its specificity is not known.

Making the TCR beta libraries involved quantitative 5'-RACE with molecular barcodes. One entry per CDR3 protein results from TCRdb running MiXCR on the 5' RACE reads. Among 300,000 to 350,000 distinct CDR3 sequences listed, less than 25% were seen once. Broader study findings: The disease-linked clones had a CD8+ phenotype and low blood frequencies. It was reported that disease-linked clones were significantly enriched in matched ankylosing spondylitis synovial fluid.

The CDR3 consists of 15 residues. The J segment lost 4 bases and the V segment lost 6 bases, leaving 5 bases of the junction unmatched. CDR1 and CDR2 (germline): MNHNS, SASEGT. V is TRBV6-1 and J is TRBJ2-3, with TRBD2 identical over 12 bases. The TCR sequence derives from a female donor with ankylosing spondylitis or in good health (not recorded which). Sequencing was performed on blood, either unsorted or a sorted T cell fraction (not recorded which). The CDR3 here is CASRPLAGGSDTQYF. The DNA for the CDR3 is TGTGCCAGCAGGCCACTAGCGGGAGGCTCAGATACGCAGTATTTT.